The entry that follows covers one T cell receptor beta chain sequence. With V trimmed by 4 bases and J by 7 bases, 5 bases remained unmatched. CDR3 length equals 15 residues. These data are taken from a study of blood T cell repertoires in COVID-19. Across the whole study: The samples span acute and convalescent COVID-19 from the United States, Italy and Spain. PBMCs, B-cell-depleted T cells, or T cells were the source of the cDNA or gDNA that made up the material.

Source study methods: Estimation of nucleated cell counts relied on the amplification of reference gene primers. TCRdb's table, derived via immunoSEQ multiplex PCR, lists solely in-frame clones and lacks some. That table is the source of V, J and clone size, and D and trimming were worked out from the DNA. This table holds under 300,000 clones, 90% found once. The gene calls are TRBV23-1 and TRBJ1-6; 9 bases align to TRBD1. TRBV23-1 is classed as an ORF, of uncertain function. The sequence came from a woman aged 40 to 50 with acute or convalescent COVID-19. Sequencing was performed on peripheral blood. CDR3 DNA sequence: TGCGCCAGCAGTCGCCAACAGGGGGCGAATTCACCCCTCCACTTT. Encoded protein: CASSRQQGANSPLHF.